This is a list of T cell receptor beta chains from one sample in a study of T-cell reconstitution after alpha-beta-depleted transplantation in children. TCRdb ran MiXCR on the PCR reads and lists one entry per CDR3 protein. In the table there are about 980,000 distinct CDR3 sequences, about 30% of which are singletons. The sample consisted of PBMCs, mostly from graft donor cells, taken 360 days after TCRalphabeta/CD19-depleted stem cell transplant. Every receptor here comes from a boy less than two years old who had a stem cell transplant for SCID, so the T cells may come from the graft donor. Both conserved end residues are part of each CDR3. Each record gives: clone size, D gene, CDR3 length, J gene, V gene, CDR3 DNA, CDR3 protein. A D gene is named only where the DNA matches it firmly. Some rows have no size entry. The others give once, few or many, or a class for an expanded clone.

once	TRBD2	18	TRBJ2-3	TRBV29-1	TGCAGCGCCCGACGGGGTAGCGGGGGGGCCGTGGGCACAGATACGCAGTATTTT	CSARRGSGGAVGTDTQYF
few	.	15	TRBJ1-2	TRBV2	TGTGCCAGCAGTAGGGTTACGTCAGCTAACTATGGCTACACCTTC	CASSRVTSANYGYTF
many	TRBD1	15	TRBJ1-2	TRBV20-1	TGCAGTGCTAGAGATGGGAAGACAGGGGGAAGAGGCTACACCTTC	CSARDGKTGGRGYTF
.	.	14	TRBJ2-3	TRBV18	TGTGCCAGCTCACCACAGCCTGGCACAGATACGCAGTATTTT	CASSPQPGTDTQYF
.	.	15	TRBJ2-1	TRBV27	TGTGCCAGCAGTTGGCAGATCAGCTCCTACAATGAGCAGTTCTTC	CASSWQISSYNEQFF
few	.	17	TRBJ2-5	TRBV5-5	TGTGCCAGCAGCTTTTCCCCTCCGTGGACCAATCAAGAGACCCAGTACTTC	CASSFSPPWTNQETQYF
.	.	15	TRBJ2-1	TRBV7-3	TGTGCCAGCAGCGCCCGGGACGCCACCTACAATGAGCAGTTCTTC	CASSARDATYNEQFF
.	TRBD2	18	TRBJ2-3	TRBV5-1	TGCGCCAGCAGCTTGTCTGTGATAGCGGGAGCTAGCACAGATACGCAGTATTTT	CASSLSVIAGASTDTQYF
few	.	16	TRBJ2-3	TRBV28	TGTGCCAGCAGTTTATCCTCCCAACCTAGCACAGATACGCAGTATTTT	CASSLSSQPSTDTQYF
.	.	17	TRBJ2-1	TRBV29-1	TGCAGCGTTGAAGGTTCCCCCGCGGGGAGCTCCTACAATGAGCAGTTCTTC	CSVEGSPAGSSYNEQFF
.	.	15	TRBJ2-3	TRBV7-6	TGTGCCAGCAGCCTCCTGGGGATCGGAGGAGATACGCAGTATTTT	CASSLLGIGGDTQYF
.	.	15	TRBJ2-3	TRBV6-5	TGTGCCAGCAGTTACGGGTTTCTTTTCACAGATACGCAGTATTTT	CASSYGFLFTDTQYF
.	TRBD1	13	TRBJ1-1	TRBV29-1	TGCAGCGTTGAAGGGGGGACAGGGATTGAAGCTTTCTTT	CSVEGGTGIEAFF
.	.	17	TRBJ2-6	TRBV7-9	TGTGCCAGCAGCTCGGATATACCGGGACCGGGGGCCAACGTCCTGACTTTC	CASSSDIPGPGANVLTF
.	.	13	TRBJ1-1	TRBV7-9	TGTGCCAGCAGCTTATCGGCAAACCCTGAAGCTTTCTTT	CASSLSANPEAFF
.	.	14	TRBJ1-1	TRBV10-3	TGTGCCATCAGTGATGAGTCCCGGGTACCTGAAGCTTTCTTT	CAISDESRVPEAFF
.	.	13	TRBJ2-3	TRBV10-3	TGTGCCATCAGTGAGACTTTCACAGATACGCAGTATTTT	CAISETFTDTQYF
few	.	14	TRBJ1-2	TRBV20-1	TGCAGTGCTAGCCTACTAACAGGGACCCATGGCTACACCTTC	CSASLLTGTHGYTF
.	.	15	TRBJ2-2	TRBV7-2	TGTGCCAGCAGCCTCTTGCTCTCGACGGGAGGGGAGCTGTTTTTT	CASSLLLSTGGELFF
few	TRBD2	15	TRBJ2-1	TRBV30	TGTGCCTGGCAGCCAGTCCCGGGACTAGCGGGGGAGCAGTTCTTC	CAWQPVPGLAGEQFF
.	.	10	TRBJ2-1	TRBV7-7	TGTGCCCCCGGGGACAATGAGCAGTTCTTC	CAPGDNEQFF
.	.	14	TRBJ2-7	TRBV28	TGTGCCAGCAGTTTAGGGGGGGCGCAAAACGAGCAGTACTTC	CASSLGGAQNEQYF